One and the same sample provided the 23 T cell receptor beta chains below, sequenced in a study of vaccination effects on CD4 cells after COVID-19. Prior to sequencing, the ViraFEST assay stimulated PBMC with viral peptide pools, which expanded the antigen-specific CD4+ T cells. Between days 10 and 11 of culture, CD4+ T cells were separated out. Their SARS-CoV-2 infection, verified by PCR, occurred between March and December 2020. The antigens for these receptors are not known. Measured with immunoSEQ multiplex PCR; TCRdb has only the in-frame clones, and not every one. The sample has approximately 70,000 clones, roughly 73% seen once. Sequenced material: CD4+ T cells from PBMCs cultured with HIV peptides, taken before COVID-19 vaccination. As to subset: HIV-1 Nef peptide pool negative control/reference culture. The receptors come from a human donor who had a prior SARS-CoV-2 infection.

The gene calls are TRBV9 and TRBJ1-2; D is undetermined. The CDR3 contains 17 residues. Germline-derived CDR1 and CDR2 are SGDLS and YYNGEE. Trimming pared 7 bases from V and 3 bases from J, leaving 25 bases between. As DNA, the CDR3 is TGTGCCAGCCGGAAGCATGGAGTCCCGGAAAGTGACTATGGCTACACCTTC. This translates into CASRKHGVPESDYGYTF. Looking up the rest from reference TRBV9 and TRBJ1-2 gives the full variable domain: DSGVTQTPKHLITATGQRVTLRCSPRSGDLSVYWYQQSLDQGLQFLIQYYNGEERAKGNILERFSAQQFPDLHSELNLSSLELGDSALYFCASRKHGVPESDYGYTFGSGTRLTVV.

The CDR3 bases are TGTGCCAGCAGCTTAGGGGGGTGGACCCCAAAGGGAGATACGCAGTATTTT. This gives the protein CASSLGGWTPKGDTQYF. The chain recombines TRBV7-9 with TRBJ2-3; D tentatively fits TRBD1 or TRBD2 (5 bases each). The CDR3 has 17 residues. CDR1 SEHNR and CDR2 FQNEAQ come from the germline V gene (reference sequence). V was cut by 1 base and J by 5 bases, with 19 bases left in between.

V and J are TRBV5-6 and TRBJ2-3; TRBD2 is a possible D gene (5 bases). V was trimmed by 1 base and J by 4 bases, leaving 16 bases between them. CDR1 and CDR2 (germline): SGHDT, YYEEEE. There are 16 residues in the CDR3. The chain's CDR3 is CASSLLSGNRADTQYF. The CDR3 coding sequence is TGTGCCAGCAGCTTGTTATCGGGGAACCGGGCAGATACGCAGTATTTT.

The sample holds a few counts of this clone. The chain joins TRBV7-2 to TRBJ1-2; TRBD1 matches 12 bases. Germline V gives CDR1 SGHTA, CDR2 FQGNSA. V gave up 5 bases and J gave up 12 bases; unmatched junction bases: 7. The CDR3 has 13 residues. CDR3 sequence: CASSAGQGALNTF. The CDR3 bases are TGTGCCAGCAGCGCGGGACAGGGGGCTCTGAACACCTTC. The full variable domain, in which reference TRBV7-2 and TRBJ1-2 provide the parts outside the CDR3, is GAGVSQSPSNKVTEKGKDVELRCDPISGHTALYWYRQSLGQGLEFLIYFQGNSAPDKSGLPSDRFSAERTGGSVSTLTIQRTQQEDSAVYLCASSAGQGALNTFGSGTRLTVV.

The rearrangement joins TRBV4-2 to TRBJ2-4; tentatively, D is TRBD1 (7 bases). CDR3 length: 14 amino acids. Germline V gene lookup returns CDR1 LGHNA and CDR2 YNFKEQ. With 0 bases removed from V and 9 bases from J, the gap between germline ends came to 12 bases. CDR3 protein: CASSQDRGERIQYF. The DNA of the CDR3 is TGTGCCAGCAGCCAAGACAGGGGGGAACGCATTCAGTACTTC.

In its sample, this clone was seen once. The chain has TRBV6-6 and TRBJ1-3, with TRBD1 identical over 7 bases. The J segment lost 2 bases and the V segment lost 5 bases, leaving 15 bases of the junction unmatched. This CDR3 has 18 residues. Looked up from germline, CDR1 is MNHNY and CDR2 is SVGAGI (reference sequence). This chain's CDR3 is CASSQLWRTGGTGNTIYF. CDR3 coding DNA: TGTGCCAGCAGTCAGCTATGGCGGACAGGAGGAACTGGAAACACCATATATTTT.

This CDR3 is CASSYRPGLAYEQYF. The CDR3 DNA reads TGCGCCAGCAGCTACCGTCCGGGACTAGCCTACGAGCAGTACTTC. The chain uses TRBV5-1 and TRBJ2-7; 8 positions match TRBD2. V dropped 3 bases and J dropped 2; count of bases not matched to a gene: 7. CDR1 and CDR2 (germline): SGHRS, YFSETQ. The CDR3 is 15 residues long. Full variable domain (remainder filled in from reference TRBV5-1 and TRBJ2-7): KAGVTQTPRYLIKTRGQQVTLSCSPISGHRSVSWYQQTPGQGLQFLFEYFSETQRNKGNFPGRFSGRQFSNSRSEMNVSTLELGDSALYLCASSYRPGLAYEQYFGPGTRLTVT.

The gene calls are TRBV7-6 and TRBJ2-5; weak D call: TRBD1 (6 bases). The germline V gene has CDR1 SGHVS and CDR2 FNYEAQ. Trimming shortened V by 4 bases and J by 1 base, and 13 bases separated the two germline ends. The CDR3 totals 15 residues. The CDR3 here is CASSYRVGVQETQYF. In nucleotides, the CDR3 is TGTGCCAGCAGCTACAGGGTAGGGGTCCAAGAGACCCAGTACTTC.

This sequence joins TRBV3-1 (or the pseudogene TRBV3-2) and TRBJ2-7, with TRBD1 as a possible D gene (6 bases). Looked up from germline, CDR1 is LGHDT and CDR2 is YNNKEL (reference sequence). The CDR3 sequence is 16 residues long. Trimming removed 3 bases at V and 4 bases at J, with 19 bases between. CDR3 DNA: TGTGCCAGCAGCCAGGGTGGGGCAGGGGCGGAATACGAGCAGTACTTC. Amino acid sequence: CASSQGGAGAEYEQYF.

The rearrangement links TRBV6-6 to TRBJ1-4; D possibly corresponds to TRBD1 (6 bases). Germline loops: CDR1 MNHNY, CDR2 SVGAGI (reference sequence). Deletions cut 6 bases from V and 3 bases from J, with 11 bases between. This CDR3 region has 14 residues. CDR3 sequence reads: CASRLGGSNEKLFF. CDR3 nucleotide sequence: TGTGCCAGCAGGCTAGGGGGGTCTAATGAAAAACTGTTTTTT.

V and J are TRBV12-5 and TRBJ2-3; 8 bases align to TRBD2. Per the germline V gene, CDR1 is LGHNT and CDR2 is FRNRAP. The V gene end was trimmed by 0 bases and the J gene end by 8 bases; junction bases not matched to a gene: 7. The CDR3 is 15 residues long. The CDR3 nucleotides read TGTGCTAGTGGTTTGGTAAGCGGGAGTCAAGGTACGCAGTATTTT. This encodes CASGLVSGSQGTQYF.

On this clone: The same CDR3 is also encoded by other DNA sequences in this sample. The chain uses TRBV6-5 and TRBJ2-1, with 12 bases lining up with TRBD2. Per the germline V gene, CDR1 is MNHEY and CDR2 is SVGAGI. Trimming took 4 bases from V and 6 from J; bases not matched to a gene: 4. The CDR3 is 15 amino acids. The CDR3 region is CASSSTSGRVNEQFF. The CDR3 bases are TGTGCCAGCAGTTCGACTAGCGGGAGAGTCAATGAGCAGTTCTTC.

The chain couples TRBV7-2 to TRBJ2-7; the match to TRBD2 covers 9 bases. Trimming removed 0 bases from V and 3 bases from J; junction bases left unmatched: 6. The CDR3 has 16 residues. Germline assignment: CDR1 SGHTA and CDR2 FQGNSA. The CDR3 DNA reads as TGTGCCAGCAGCTTAGCGGGTAGCGGGGGAATCTACGAGCAGTACTTC. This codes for CASSLAGSGGIYEQYF.

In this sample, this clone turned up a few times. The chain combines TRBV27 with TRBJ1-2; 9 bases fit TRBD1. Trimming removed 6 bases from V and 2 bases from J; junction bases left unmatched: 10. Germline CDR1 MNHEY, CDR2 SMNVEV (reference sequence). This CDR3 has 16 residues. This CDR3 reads CASRRHGTGLNYGYTF. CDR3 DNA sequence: TGTGCCAGCAGACGGCATGGGACAGGGCTGAACTATGGCTACACCTTC.

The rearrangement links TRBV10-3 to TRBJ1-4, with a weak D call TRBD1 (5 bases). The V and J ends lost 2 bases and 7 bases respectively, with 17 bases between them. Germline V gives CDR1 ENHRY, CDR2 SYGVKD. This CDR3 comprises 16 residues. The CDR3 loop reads CAISEHGSTGTEKLFF. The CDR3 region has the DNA TGTGCCATCAGTGAGCATGGGTCCACAGGTACTGAAAAACTGTTTTTT.

CDR3 sequence: CAWSNGVHHEQYF. CDR3 nucleotide sequence: TGTGCCTGGAGTAATGGAGTTCACCACGAGCAGTACTTC. V is TRBV30 and J is TRBJ2-7; D gene uncertain. Trimming pared 2 bases from V and 5 bases from J, leaving 13 bases between. The CDR3 loop spans 13 amino acids. CDR1 GTSNPN and CDR2 SVGIG come from the germline V gene (reference sequence).

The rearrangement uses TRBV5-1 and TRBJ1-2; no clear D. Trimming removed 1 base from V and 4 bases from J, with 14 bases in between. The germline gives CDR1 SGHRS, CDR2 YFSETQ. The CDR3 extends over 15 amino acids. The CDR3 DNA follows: TGCGCCAGCAGCTTGACAACTGGGGAGGGCTATGGCTACACCTTC. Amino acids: CASSLTTGEGYGYTF.

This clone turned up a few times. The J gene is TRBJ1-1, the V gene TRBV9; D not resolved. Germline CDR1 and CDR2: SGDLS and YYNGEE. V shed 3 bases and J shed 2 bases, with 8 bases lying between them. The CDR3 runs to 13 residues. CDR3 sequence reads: CASSAAINTEAFF. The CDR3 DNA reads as TGTGCCAGCAGCGCCGCAATAAACACTGAAGCTTTCTTT.

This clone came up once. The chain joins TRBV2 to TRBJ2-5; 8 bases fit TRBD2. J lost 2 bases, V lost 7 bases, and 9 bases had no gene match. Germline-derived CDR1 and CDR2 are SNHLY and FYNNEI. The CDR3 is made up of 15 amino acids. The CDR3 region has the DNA TGTGCCAGCACGGGTGAGCGGGGGAGACAAGAGACCCAGTACTTC. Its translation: CASTGERGRQETQYF.

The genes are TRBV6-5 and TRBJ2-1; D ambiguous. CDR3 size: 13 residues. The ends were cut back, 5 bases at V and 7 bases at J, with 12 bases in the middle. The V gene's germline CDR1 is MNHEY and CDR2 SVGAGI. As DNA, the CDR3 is TGTGCCAGCAGTCCCCCGGGCGTAAATGAGCAGTTCTTC. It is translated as CASSPPGVNEQFF.

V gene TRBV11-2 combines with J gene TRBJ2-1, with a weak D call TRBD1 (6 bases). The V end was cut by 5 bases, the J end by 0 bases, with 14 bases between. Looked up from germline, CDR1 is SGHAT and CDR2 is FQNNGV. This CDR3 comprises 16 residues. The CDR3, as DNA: TGTGCCAGCAGCCTACTCACGGACAGCTCCTACAATGAGCAGTTCTTC. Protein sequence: CASSLLTDSSYNEQFF. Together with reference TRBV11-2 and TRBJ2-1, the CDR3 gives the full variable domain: EAGVAQSPRYKIIEKRQSVAFWCNPISGHATLYWYQQILGQGPKLLIQFQNNGVVDDSQLPKDRFSAERLKGVDSTLKIQPAKLEDSAVYLCASSLLTDSSYNEQFFGPGTRLTVL.

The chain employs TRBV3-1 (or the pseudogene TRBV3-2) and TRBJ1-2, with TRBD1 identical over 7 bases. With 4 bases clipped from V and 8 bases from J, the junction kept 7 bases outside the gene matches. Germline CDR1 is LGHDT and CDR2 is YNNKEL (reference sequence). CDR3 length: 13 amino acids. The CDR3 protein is CASSPSGGYGYTF. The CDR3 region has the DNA TGTGCCAGCAGCCCCTCAGGGGGTTACGGCTACACCTTC.

The CDR3 spells CASSSGRYYGYTF. The CDR3 bases are TGTGCCAGCAGTTCGGGACGGTACTATGGCTACACCTTC. V usage is TRBV6-5 and J usage is TRBJ1-2, with a weak D call TRBD1 (5 bases). V was clipped by 4 bases and J by 3 bases, with 9 bases between them. Germline V gene data show CDR1 as MNHEY and CDR2 as SVGAGI. This CDR3 spans 13 amino acids.